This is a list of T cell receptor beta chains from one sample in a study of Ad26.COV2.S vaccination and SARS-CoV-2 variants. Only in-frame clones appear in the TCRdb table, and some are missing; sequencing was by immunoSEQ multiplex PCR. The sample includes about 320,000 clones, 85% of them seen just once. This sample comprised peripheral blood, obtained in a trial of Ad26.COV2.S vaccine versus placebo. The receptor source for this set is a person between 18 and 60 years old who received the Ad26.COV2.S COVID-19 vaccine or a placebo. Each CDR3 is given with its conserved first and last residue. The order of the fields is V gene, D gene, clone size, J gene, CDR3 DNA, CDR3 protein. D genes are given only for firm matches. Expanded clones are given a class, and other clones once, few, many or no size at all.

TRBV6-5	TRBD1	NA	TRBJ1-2	TGTGCCAGCAGTTTTGGACAGGGGGGCTATGGCTACACCTTC	CASSFGQGGYGYTF
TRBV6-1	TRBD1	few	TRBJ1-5	TGTGCCAGCAGTGAAGAGGGGTATGCGACAGGGGGCGTTAGGCAGCCCCAGCATTTT	CASSEEGYATGGVRQPQHF
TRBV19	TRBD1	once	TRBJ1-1	TGTGCCAGTAGTATGGGCGGCGGGACAGGCCTGAACACTGAAGCTTTCTTT	CASSMGGGTGLNTEAFF
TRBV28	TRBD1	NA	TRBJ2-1	TGTGCCAGCAGTTTACGGACAGGTATCTTCAATGAGCAGTTCTTC	CASSLRTGIFNEQFF
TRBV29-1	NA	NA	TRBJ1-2	TGCAGCGTTGAAAGGCAACTCTATGGCTACACCTTC	CSVERQLYGYTF
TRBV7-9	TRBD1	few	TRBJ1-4	TGTGCCAGCAGCACCGCGGGACAGCCTAATGAAAAACTGTTTTTT	CASSTAGQPNEKLFF
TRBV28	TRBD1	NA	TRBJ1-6	TGTGCCAGCAGCCCTCAGGGGGCTAGTTACGGTTCACCCCTCCACTTT	CASSPQGASYGSPLHF
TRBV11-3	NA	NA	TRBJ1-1	TGTGCCAGCAGCTTAGAGGCAGCTAACATGAACACTGAAGCTTTCTTT	CASSLEAANMNTEAFF
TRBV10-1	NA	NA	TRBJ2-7	TGCGCCAGCGGGCGGGCAGGCTCCCTCGAGCAGTACTTC	CASGRAGSLEQYF
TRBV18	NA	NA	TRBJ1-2	TGTGCCAGCTCGTCTCTGACGTTGGATGGCTACACCTTC	CASSSLTLDGYTF
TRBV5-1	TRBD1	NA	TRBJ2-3	TGCGCCAGCAGCCCCCGGGACAGCCGACTTAGCACAGATACGCAGTATTTT	CASSPRDSRLSTDTQYF
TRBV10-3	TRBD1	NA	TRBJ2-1	TGTGCCACCCGTGACAGGGGAGGCGCCTACAATGAGCAGTTCTTC	CATRDRGGAYNEQFF
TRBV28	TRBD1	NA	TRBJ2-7	TGTGCCAGCAGTCCCCCGGGACAGGGGGTCTACGAGCAGTACTTC	CASSPPGQGVYEQYF
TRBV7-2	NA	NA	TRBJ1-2	TGTGCCAGCAGCTTAGCACAGGGATATGGCTACACCTTC	CASSLAQGYGYTF
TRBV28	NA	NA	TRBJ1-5	TGTGCCAGCAGTTTATCCGAGGGGGGCACTCAGCCCCAGCATTTT	CASSLSEGGTQPQHF
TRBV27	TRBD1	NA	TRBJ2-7	TGTGCCAGCAGTTCCGGGACAGGGGGCGCGTCCTACGAGCAGTACTTC	CASSSGTGGASYEQYF
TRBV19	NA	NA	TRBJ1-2	TGTGCCAGTAGTATAGTGGGGGCGAGGTATGGCTACACCTTC	CASSIVGARYGYTF
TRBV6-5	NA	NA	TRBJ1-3	TGTGCCAGCAGTTACGGGGGCACCATATATTTT	CASSYGGTIYF
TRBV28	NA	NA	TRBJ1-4	TGTGCCAGCAGGCGGACAGATCATAATGAAAAACTGTTTTTT	CASRRTDHNEKLFF
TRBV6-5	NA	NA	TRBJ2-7	TGTGCCAGCAGGAGGGGGGGTGGAGGCACCTACGAGCAGTACTTC	CASRRGGGGTYEQYF
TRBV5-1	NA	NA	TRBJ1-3	TGCGCCAGCAGCTTGTTTTCCGGGAGTGGAAACACCATATATTTT	CASSLFSGSGNTIYF
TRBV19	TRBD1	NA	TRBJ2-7	TGTGCCAGTAGTACGACAGGGGGCGGCGAGCAGTACTTC	CASSTTGGGEQYF
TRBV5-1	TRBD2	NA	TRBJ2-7	TGCGCCAGCAGCTTGACCAGCGGGGTGTCCGAGCAGTACTTC	CASSLTSGVSEQYF
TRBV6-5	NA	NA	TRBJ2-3	TGTGCCAGCAGCCCCCGACAAGTCACAGATACGCAGTATTTT	CASSPRQVTDTQYF
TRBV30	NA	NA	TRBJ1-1	TGTGCCTGGAGTGTATTTGGTCGGACTACCATGAACACTGAAGCTTTCTTT	CAWSVFGRTTMNTEAFF
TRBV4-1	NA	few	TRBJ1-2	TGCGCCAGCAGCCAGCCCGGGGCAAACTATGGCTACACCTTC	CASSQPGANYGYTF
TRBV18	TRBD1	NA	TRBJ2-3	TGTGCCAGCTCAGCTAAAACAGGGGCTGCAGGCACAGATACGCAGTATTTT	CASSAKTGAAGTDTQYF
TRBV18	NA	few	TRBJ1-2	TGTGCCAGCTCCGGAATCCAGGGGCTAGGCGGCTACACCTTC	CASSGIQGLGGYTF
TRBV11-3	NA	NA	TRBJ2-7	TGTGCCAGCAGCTCACAGGGAAGCTCCTACGAGCAGTACTTC	CASSSQGSSYEQYF
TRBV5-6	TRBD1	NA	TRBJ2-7	TGTGCCAGCAGCTCCGGGACAGGGCTGTCCTCCTACGAGCAGTACTTC	CASSSGTGLSSYEQYF
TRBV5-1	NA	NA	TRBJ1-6	TGCGCCAGCAGCTTGGATCCAGGGTTGGATAATTCACCCCTCCACTTT	CASSLDPGLDNSPLHF
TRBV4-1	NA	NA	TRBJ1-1	TGCGCCAGCAGCCAATCGGGACACCGGTCTGTAGGATTGAACACTGAAGCTTTCTTT	CASSQSGHRSVGLNTEAFF
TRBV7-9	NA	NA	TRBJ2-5	TGTGCCAGCAGCGGGGGGGCAGGTCCTGAGACCCAGTACTTC	CASSGGAGPETQYF
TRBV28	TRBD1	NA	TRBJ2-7	TGTGCCAGCCGACCACAGGGGGCCCCCTACGAGCAGTACTTC	CASRPQGAPYEQYF
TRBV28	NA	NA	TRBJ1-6	TGTGCCAGCAGTTTTGGGGAGGGACCCTATAATTCACCCCTCCACTTT	CASSFGEGPYNSPLHF
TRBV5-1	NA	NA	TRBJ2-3	TGCGCCAGCAGCCGCAGGGTGGAGGGGGCAAGGGATACGCAGTATTTT	CASSRRVEGARDTQYF
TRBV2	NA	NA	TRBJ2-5	TGTGCCAGCAGTGTTGACAGAACAATCCAAGAGACCCAGTACTTC	CASSVDRTIQETQYF
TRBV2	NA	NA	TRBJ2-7	TGTGCCAGCAGTGAACAGACAGGACAGTCCTACGAGCAGTACTTC	CASSEQTGQSYEQYF
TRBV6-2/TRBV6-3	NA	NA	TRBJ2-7	TGTGCCAGCAGTTCGCGGCAGGACACCTACGAGCAGTACTTC	CASSSRQDTYEQYF
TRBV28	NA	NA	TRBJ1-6	TGTGCCAGCAGGCCAACGACAGGCCCCATATCACCCCTCCACTTT	CASRPTTGPISPLHF
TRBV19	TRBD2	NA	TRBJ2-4	TGTGCCAGTAGTGAACTAGCGGGGGAAACCATTCAGTACTTC	CASSELAGETIQYF
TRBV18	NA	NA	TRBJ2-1	TGTGCCAGCTCACCACGGGAGCGGGATGAGCAGTTCTTC	CASSPRERDEQFF
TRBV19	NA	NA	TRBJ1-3	TGTGCCAGTAGCGGAGGGTTCTCTGGAAACACCATATATTTT	CASSGGFSGNTIYF
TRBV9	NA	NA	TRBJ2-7	TGTGCCAGCAGCGTAGCACCTACGGGGGGCTCCGAGCAGTACTTC	CASSVAPTGGSEQYF
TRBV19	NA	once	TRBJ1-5	TGTGCCAGTAGTATGGAAAGGCGTCAGCCCCAGCATTTT	CASSMERRQPQHF
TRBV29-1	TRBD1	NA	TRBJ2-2	TGCAGCGCCACCCAGGGGGCAGGATGGACCGGGGAGCTGTTTTTT	CSATQGAGWTGELFF
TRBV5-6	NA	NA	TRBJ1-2	TGTGCCAGCAGCTCGGACAGACGGGGCTATGGCTACACCTTC	CASSSDRRGYGYTF
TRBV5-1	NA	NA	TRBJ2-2	TGCGCCAGCAGCGGGGTTAAGAACACCGGGGAGCTGTTTTTT	CASSGVKNTGELFF
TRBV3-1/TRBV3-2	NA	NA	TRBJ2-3	TGTGCCAGCAGCCAAGATCCCCGGACCACAGATACGCAGTATTTT	CASSQDPRTTDTQYF
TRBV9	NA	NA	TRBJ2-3	TGTGCCAGCAGCGGACTAGGCCCCCACAGAGATACGCAGTATTTT	CASSGLGPHRDTQYF
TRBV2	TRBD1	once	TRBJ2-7	TGTGCCAGCAGTGAGACCGGGACAGGGGGTATGGAGCAGTACTTC	CASSETGTGGMEQYF